This is a list of T cell receptor beta chains from one sample in a study of T cells after posttransplantation cyclophosphamide. Assay: immunoSEQ multiplex PCR; the TCRdb copy retains only in-frame clones and omits some. The sample holds some 10,000 clones, and no clone turns up only once. The material was PBMCs, obtained after allogeneic stem cell transplant with posttransplant cyclophosphamide. The receptors here all came from a female patient in her 40s who received an allogeneic stem cell transplant from a related donor, was CMV-positive, and had no GVHD. Some T cells here may be from the graft donor. CDR3s include the opening cysteine and the closing phenylalanine or tryptophan. The D gene is left open where the match is weak. For some rows the clone size is stated as once, few or many, or as a class when expanded; others skip it.

j_call: TRBJ2-7
clone_size: .
v_call: TRBV15
d_call: TRBD1
cdr3_aa: CATSRDGTGIGEQYF
cdr3_nt: TGTGCCACCAGCAGAGATGGGACAGGGATTGGAGAGCAGTACTTC

j_call: TRBJ2-1
clone_size: many
v_call: TRBV24-1
d_call: TRBD1
cdr3_aa: CATSDVGQGTHEQFF
cdr3_nt: TGTGCCACCAGTGACGTGGGACAGGGGACACATGAGCAGTTCTTC

j_call: TRBJ2-7
clone_size: few
v_call: TRBV29-1
d_call: TRBD1
cdr3_aa: CSAGQGYAYEQYF
cdr3_nt: TGCAGCGCCGGACAGGGCTACGCCTACGAGCAGTACTTC

j_call: TRBJ2-5
clone_size: few
v_call: TRBV6-5
d_call: TRBD2
cdr3_aa: CASSYVWRGSQETQYF
cdr3_nt: TGTGCCAGCAGTTACGTCTGGCGGGGGAGCCAAGAGACCCAGTACTTC

j_call: TRBJ1-2
clone_size: many
v_call: TRBV2
d_call: TRBD1
cdr3_aa: CASSEGWQGAYTF
cdr3_nt: TGTGCCAGCAGTGAGGGGTGGCAGGGGGCGTACACCTTC

j_call: TRBJ1-4
clone_size: many
v_call: TRBV5-1
d_call: .
cdr3_aa: CASSLRGSVNEKLFF
cdr3_nt: TGCGCCAGCAGCTTGAGGGGGAGCGTTAATGAAAAACTGTTTTTT

j_call: TRBJ2-7
clone_size: many
v_call: TRBV5-4
d_call: .
cdr3_aa: CASSLHGQLYEQYF
cdr3_nt: TGTGCCAGCAGCCTCCATGGACAGCTCTACGAGCAGTACTTC

j_call: TRBJ2-1
clone_size: many
v_call: TRBV11-1
d_call: TRBD1
cdr3_aa: CASSLSGQGGNEQFF
cdr3_nt: TGTGCCAGCAGCTTATCGGGACAGGGCGGCAATGAGCAGTTCTTC

j_call: TRBJ1-2
clone_size: few
v_call: TRBV5-1
d_call: TRBD1
cdr3_aa: CASSLGGQGYGYTF
cdr3_nt: TGCGCCAGCAGCTTGGGAGGACAGGGGTATGGCTACACCTTC

j_call: TRBJ2-7
clone_size: many
v_call: TRBV9
d_call: .
cdr3_aa: CASCFGQGTAYEQYF
cdr3_nt: TGTGCCAGTTGTTTCGGGCAGGGGACGGCATACGAGCAGTACTTC

j_call: TRBJ2-2
clone_size: many
v_call: TRBV28
d_call: TRBD1
cdr3_aa: CASSLWGQGYTGELFF
cdr3_nt: TGTGCCAGCAGTTTGTGGGGACAGGGGTACACCGGGGAGCTGTTTTTT

j_call: TRBJ2-3
clone_size: many
v_call: TRBV7-8
d_call: TRBD1
cdr3_aa: CASSLFSRGTDTQYF
cdr3_nt: TGTGCCAGCAGCTTATTCTCCAGGGGGACAGATACGCAGTATTTT

j_call: TRBJ1-5
clone_size: many
v_call: TRBV7-2
d_call: .
cdr3_aa: CASSWRGQPQHF
cdr3_nt: TGTGCCAGCAGCTGGAGGGGGCAGCCCCAGCATTTT

j_call: TRBJ1-2
clone_size: medium-sized
v_call: TRBV10-3
d_call: TRBD1
cdr3_aa: CAISERPGGPLYGYTF
cdr3_nt: TGTGCCATCAGTGAGAGGCCAGGGGGTCCCCTCTATGGCTACACCTTC

j_call: TRBJ2-1
clone_size: many
v_call: TRBV29-1
d_call: .
cdr3_aa: CSAEGLQRLDEQFF
cdr3_nt: TGCAGCGCTGAGGGACTCCAGAGGCTCGATGAGCAGTTCTTC

j_call: TRBJ2-7
clone_size: .
v_call: TRBV11-2
d_call: TRBD2
cdr3_aa: CASSPEIRRGGRYEQYF
cdr3_nt: TGTGCCAGCAGCCCCGAAATCCGGCGGGGGGGCAGATACGAGCAGTACTTC

j_call: TRBJ2-7
clone_size: .
v_call: TRBV9
d_call: TRBD1
cdr3_aa: CVICFKQGTAYEQYF
cdr3_nt: TGTGTCATTTGTTTCAAACAGGGGACGGCATACGAGCAGTACTTC

j_call: TRBJ2-2
clone_size: .
v_call: TRBV7-3
d_call: .
cdr3_aa: CASSQTIGGFTGELFF
cdr3_nt: TGTGCCAGCAGCCAAACCATTGGAGGGTTCACCGGGGAGCTGTTTTTT

j_call: TRBJ1-5
clone_size: many
v_call: TRBV6-1
d_call: TRBD1
cdr3_aa: CASRGTGGNQPQHF
cdr3_nt: TGTGCCAGCAGGGGGACAGGCGGCAATCAGCCCCAGCATTTT

j_call: TRBJ2-5
clone_size: many
v_call: TRBV7-9
d_call: .
cdr3_aa: CASSLARQPQETQYF
cdr3_nt: TGTGCCAGCAGCTTAGCTCGACAGCCCCAAGAGACCCAGTACTTC

j_call: TRBJ1-1
clone_size: many
v_call: TRBV18
d_call: TRBD1
cdr3_aa: CASSLTYDRVGTEAFF
cdr3_nt: TGTGCCAGCTCACTTACTTACGACAGGGTTGGGACTGAAGCTTTCTTT

j_call: TRBJ1-3
clone_size: many
v_call: TRBV6-1
d_call: .
cdr3_aa: CASRRGRPGNTIYF
cdr3_nt: TGTGCCAGCAGGCGGGGGAGGCCTGGAAACACCATATATTTT

j_call: TRBJ2-1
clone_size: many
v_call: TRBV7-9
d_call: TRBD2
cdr3_aa: CASSLPYFRGDYNEQFF
cdr3_nt: TGTGCCAGCAGCCTTCCTTATTTTCGGGGGGACTACAATGAGCAGTTCTTC

j_call: TRBJ2-2
clone_size: many
v_call: TRBV14
d_call: .
cdr3_aa: CASSQFTGWNTGELFF
cdr3_nt: TGTGCCAGCAGCCAGTTTACAGGGTGGAACACCGGGGAGCTGTTTTTT

j_call: TRBJ1-5
clone_size: many
v_call: TRBV24-1
d_call: .
cdr3_aa: CATSDLGDQPQHF
cdr3_nt: TGTGCCACCAGTGATTTAGGGGATCAGCCCCAGCATTTT

j_call: TRBJ2-5
clone_size: many
v_call: TRBV6-1
d_call: .
cdr3_aa: CASSGGRGQYF
cdr3_nt: TGTGCCAGCAGTGGGGGCAGGGGACAGTACTTC

j_call: TRBJ2-2
clone_size: many
v_call: TRBV12-3/TRBV12-4
d_call: .
cdr3_aa: CASRLDAGTGELFF
cdr3_nt: TGTGCCAGCAGACTAGACGCGGGAACCGGGGAGCTGTTTTTT

j_call: TRBJ2-2
clone_size: many
v_call: TRBV6-5
d_call: .
cdr3_aa: CASSYSEVGGELFF
cdr3_nt: TGTGCCAGCAGTTACTCAGAGGTTGGCGGGGAGCTGTTTTTT

j_call: TRBJ2-3
clone_size: many
v_call: TRBV6-1
d_call: .
cdr3_aa: CASSLLPDTQYF
cdr3_nt: TGTGCCAGCAGTCTTCTTCCAGATACGCAGTATTTT

j_call: TRBJ2-1
clone_size: many
v_call: TRBV7-9
d_call: TRBD2
cdr3_aa: CASSLVAGGPNEQFF
cdr3_nt: TGTGCCAGCAGCTTGGTAGCGGGGGGCCCCAATGAGCAGTTCTTC

j_call: TRBJ1-6
clone_size: many
v_call: TRBV5-1
d_call: .
cdr3_aa: CASSVHRDGDSPLHF
cdr3_nt: TGCGCCAGCAGCGTCCACAGGGACGGCGATTCACCCCTCCACTTT

j_call: TRBJ1-1
clone_size: .
v_call: TRBV11-2
d_call: TRBD1
cdr3_aa: CASRLSTGGGYEAFF
cdr3_nt: TGTGCCAGCAGACTTAGTACAGGGGGGGGATATGAAGCTTTCTTT

j_call: TRBJ1-5
clone_size: many
v_call: TRBV19
d_call: .
cdr3_aa: CASSRSGSLGQPQHF
cdr3_nt: TGTGCCAGTAGCAGGAGCGGCTCGCTCGGTCAGCCCCAGCATTTT

j_call: TRBJ2-6
clone_size: many
v_call: TRBV5-6
d_call: .
cdr3_aa: CASSWEFTGSSGANVLTF
cdr3_nt: TGTGCCAGCAGCTGGGAATTTACAGGGTCTTCTGGGGCCAACGTCCTGACTTTC

j_call: TRBJ2-3
clone_size: few
v_call: TRBV29-1
d_call: TRBD1
cdr3_aa: CSVGTGASTDTQYF
cdr3_nt: TGCAGCGTGGGGACAGGGGCTAGCACAGATACGCAGTATTTT

j_call: TRBJ2-4
clone_size: many
v_call: TRBV7-9
d_call: .
cdr3_aa: CASSLAKTVAKNIQYF
cdr3_nt: TGTGCCAGCAGCTTAGCGAAGACAGTCGCCAAAAACATTCAGTACTTC

j_call: TRBJ1-1
clone_size: many
v_call: TRBV28
d_call: TRBD1
cdr3_aa: CASSLTIEGAGIAFF
cdr3_nt: TGTGCCAGCAGTTTAACGATCGAGGGGGCGGGGATAGCTTTCTTT

j_call: TRBJ2-6
clone_size: few
v_call: TRBV15
d_call: .
cdr3_aa: CATSRDWDNSGANVLTF
cdr3_nt: TGTGCCACCAGCAGAGATTGGGACAACTCTGGGGCCAACGTCCTGACTTTC

j_call: TRBJ2-7
clone_size: many
v_call: TRBV9
d_call: .
cdr3_aa: CAFFFKQKTAYEQYF
cdr3_nt: TGTGCTTTTTTTTTCAAACAGAAGACGGCATACGAGCAGTACTTC

j_call: TRBJ2-7
clone_size: many
v_call: TRBV6-5
d_call: TRBD1
cdr3_aa: CASSYGGTGSSYEQYF
cdr3_nt: TGTGCCAGCAGTTACGGAGGGACAGGAAGCTCCTACGAGCAGTACTTC